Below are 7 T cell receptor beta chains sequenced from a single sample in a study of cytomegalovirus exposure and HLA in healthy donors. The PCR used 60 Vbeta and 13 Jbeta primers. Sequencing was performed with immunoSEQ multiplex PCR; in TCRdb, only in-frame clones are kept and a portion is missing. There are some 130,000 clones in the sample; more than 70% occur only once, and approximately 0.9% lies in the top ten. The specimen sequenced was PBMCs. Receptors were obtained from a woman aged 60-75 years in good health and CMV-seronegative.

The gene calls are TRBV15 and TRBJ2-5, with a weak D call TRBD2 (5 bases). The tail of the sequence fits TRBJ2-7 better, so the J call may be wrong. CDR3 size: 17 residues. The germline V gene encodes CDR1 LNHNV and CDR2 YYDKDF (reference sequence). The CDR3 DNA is TGTGCCACCAGCGCTGCGCCGGGGTTTACGAGCTCCTACGAGCAGTACTTC. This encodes CATSAAPGFTSSYEQYF.

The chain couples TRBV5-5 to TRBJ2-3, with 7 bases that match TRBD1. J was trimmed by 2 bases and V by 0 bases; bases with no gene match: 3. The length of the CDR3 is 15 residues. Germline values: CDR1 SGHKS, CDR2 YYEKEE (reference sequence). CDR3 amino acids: CASSLGGQFTDTQYF. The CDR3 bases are TGTGCCAGCAGCTTGGGGGGACAGTTCACAGATACGCAGTATTTT.

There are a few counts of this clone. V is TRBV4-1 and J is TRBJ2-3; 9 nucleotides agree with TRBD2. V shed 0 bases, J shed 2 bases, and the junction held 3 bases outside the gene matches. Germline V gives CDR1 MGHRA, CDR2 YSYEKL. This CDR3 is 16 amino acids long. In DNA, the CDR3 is TGCGCCAGCAGCCAAGAGTTAGCGGGGGCCACAGATACGCAGTATTTT. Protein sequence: CASSQELAGATDTQYF.

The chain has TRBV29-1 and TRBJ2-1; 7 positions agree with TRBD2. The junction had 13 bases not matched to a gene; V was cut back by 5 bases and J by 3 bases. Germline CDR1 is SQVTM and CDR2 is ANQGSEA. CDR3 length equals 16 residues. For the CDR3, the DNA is TGCAGCGTTCTTGGGATTCGGAGCGGGGTCTACAATGAGCAGTTCTTC. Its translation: CSVLGIRSGVYNEQFF.

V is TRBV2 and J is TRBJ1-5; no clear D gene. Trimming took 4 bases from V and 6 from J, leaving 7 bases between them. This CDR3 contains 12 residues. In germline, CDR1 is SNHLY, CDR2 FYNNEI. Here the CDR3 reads CASSVPPQPQHF. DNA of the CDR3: TGTGCCAGCAGTGTCCCTCCTCAGCCCCAGCATTTT. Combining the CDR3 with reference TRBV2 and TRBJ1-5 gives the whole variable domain EPEVTQTPSHQVTQMGQEVILRCVPISNHLYFYWYRQILGQKVEFLVSFYNNEISEKSEIFDDQFSVERPDGSNFTLKIRSTKLEDSAMYFCASSVPPQPQHFGDGTRLSIL.

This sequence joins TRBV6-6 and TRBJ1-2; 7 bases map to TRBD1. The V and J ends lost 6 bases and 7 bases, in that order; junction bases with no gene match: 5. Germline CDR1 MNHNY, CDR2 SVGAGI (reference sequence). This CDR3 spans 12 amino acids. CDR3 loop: CASSQDRRGYTF. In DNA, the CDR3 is TGTGCCAGCAGCCAGGACAGGCGTGGCTACACCTTC.

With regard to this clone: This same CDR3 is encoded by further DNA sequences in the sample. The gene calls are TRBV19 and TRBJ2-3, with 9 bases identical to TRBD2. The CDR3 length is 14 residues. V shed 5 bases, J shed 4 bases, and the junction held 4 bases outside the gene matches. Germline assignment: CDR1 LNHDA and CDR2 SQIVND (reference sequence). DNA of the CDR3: TGTGCCAGTAGTTCAGCGGGGGGCCCAGATACGCAGTATTTT. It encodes CASSSAGGPDTQYF.